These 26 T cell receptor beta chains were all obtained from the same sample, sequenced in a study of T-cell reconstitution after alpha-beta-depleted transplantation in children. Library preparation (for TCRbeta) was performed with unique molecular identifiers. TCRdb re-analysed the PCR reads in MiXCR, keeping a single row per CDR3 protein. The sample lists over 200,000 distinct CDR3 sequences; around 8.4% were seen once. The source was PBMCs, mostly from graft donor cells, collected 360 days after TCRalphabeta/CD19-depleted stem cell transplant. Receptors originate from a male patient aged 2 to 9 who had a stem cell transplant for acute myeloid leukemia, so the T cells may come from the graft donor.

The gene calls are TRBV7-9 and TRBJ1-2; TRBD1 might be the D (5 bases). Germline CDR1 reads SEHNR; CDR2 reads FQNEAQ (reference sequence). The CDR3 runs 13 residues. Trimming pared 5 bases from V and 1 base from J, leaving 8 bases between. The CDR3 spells CASSQGFNYGYTF. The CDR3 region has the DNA TGTGCCAGCAGCCAGGGTTTTAACTATGGCTACACCTTC.

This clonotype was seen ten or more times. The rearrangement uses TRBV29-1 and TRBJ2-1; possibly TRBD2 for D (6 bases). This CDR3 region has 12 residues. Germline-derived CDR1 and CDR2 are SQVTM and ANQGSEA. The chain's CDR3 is CIPYRGWNEQFF. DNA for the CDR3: TGCATCCCCTATCGGGGGTGGAATGAGCAGTTCTTC.

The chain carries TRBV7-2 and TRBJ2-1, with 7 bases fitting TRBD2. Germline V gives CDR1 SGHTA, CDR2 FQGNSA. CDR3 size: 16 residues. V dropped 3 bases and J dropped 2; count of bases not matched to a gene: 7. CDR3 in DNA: TGTGCCAGCAGCTTTGTGGGGACTAAACCCTACAATGAGCAGTTCTTC. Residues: CASSFVGTKPYNEQFF.

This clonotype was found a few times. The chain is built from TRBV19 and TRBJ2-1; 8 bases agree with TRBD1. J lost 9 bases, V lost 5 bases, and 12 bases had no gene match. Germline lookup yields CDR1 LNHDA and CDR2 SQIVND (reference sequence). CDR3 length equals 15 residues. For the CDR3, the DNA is TGTGCCAGTAGTGAGCGGACAGGGCGTTGGGGTGAGCAGTTCTTC. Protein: CASSERTGRWGEQFF.

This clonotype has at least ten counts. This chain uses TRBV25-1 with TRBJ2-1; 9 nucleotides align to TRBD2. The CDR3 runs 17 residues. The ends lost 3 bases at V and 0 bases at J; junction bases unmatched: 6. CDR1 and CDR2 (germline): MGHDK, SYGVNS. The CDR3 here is CASSEVLAGSSYNEQFF. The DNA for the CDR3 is TGTGCCAGCAGTGAGGTGCTAGCGGGGTCCTCCTACAATGAGCAGTTCTTC.

Here the CDR3 DNA reads TGTGCCAGCAGTGGGGCAGGGTTAGAGGAGACCCAGTACTTC. This translates into CASSGAGLEETQYF. The J gene is TRBJ2-5, the V gene TRBV2, with D possibly matching TRBD1 (5 bases). The germline gives CDR1 SNHLY, CDR2 FYNNEI. Between the trimmed V and J ends, which lost 4 bases and 5 bases, there was a span of 14 bases. CDR3 length: 14 amino acids.

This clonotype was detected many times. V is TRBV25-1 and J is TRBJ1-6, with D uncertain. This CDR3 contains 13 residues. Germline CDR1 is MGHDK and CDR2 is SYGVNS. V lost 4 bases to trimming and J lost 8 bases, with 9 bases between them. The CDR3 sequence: CASSGYGDSPLHF. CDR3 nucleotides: TGTGCCAGCAGTGGTTATGGGGATTCACCCCTCCACTTT.

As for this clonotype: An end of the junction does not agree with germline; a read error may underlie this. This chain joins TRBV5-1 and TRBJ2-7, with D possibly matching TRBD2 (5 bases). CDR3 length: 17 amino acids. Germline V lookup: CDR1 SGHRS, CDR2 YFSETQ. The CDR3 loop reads CASSLELAGYLPYAQYF. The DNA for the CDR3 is TGCGCCAGCAGCTTGGAGCTCGCGGGTTACCTTCCCTACGCGCAGTACTTC.

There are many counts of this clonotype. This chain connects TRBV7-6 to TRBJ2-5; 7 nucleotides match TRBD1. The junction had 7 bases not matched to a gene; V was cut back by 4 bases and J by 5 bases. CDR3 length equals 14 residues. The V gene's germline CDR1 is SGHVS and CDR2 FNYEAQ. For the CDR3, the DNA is TGTGCCAGCAGCTCACAGGGGTCATGGGAGACCCAGTACTTC. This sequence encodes CASSSQGSWETQYF.

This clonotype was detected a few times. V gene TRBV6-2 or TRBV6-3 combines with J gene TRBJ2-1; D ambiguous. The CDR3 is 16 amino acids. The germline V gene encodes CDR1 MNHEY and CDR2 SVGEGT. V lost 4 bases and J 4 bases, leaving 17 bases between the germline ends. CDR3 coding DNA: TGTGCCAGCAGTTCGGCGGCCGTTACGAATTACAATGAGCAGTTCTTC. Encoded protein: CASSSAAVTNYNEQFF.

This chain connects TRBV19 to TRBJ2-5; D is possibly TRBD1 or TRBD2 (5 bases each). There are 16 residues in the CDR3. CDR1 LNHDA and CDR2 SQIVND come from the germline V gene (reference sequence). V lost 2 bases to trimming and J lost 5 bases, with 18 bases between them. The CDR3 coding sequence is TGTGCCAGTAGTATACTGGCTGAGGGGCTTTTGGAGACCCAGTACTTC. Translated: CASSILAEGLLETQYF.

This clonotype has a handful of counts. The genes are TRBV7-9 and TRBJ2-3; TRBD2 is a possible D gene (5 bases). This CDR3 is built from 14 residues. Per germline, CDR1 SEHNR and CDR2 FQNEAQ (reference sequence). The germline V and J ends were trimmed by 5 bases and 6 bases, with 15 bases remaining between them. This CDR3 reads CASSGLGVADTQYF. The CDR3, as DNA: TGTGCCAGCAGCGGACTCGGGGTAGCCGATACGCAGTATTTT.

The CDR3 sequence is CASSLRSLVAGDRAAGELFF. The CDR3 DNA reads as TGTGCCAGCAGCTTAAGGTCGTTAGTAGCGGGAGATCGGGCGGCCGGGGAGCTGTTTTTT. J is TRBJ2-2 and V is TRBV7-3; the match to TRBD2 covers 9 bases. Germline-derived CDR1 and CDR2 are SGHTA and FQGTGA. This CDR3 has 20 amino acids. The junction had 18 bases not matched to a gene; V was cut back by 1 base and J by 6 bases.

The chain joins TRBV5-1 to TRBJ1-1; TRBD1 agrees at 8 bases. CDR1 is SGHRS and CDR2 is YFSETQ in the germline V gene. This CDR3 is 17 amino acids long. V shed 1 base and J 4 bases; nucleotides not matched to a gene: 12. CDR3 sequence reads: CASSLLVTGGSATEAFF. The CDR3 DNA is TGCGCCAGCAGCTTGCTCGTTACAGGGGGGTCGGCCACTGAAGCTTTCTTT.

Written as DNA, the CDR3 is TGTGCCAGCAGCGTCCAGGGGGCGGGGTACAATGAGCAGTTCTTC. Encoded protein: CASSVQGAGYNEQFF. The rearrangement joins TRBV11-2 to TRBJ2-1, with 8 bases fitting TRBD1. The V and J ends lost 5 bases and 4 bases, in that order; junction bases with no gene match: 7. Germline V lookup: CDR1 SGHAT, CDR2 FQNNGV. The CDR3 totals 15 residues. The entire variable domain, with the rest obtained from reference TRBV11-2 and TRBJ2-1, is as follows: EAGVAQSPRYKIIEKRQSVAFWCNPISGHATLYWYQQILGQGPKLLIQFQNNGVVDDSQLPKDRFSAERLKGVDSTLKIQPAKLEDSAVYLCASSVQGAGYNEQFFGPGTRLTVL.

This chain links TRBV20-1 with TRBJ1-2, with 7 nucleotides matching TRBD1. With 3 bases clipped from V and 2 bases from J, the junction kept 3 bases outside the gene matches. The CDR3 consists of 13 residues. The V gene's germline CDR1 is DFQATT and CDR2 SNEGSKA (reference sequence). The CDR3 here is CSASDRENYGYTF. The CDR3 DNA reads TGCAGTGCTAGCGACAGGGAGAACTATGGCTACACCTTC.

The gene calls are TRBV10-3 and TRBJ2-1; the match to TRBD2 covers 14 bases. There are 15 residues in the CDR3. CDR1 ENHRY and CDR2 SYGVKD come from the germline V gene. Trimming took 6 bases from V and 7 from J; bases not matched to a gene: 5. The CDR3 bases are TGTGCCATCAGCGGGACTAGCGGGAGTATTAATGAGCAGTTCTTC. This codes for CAISGTSGSINEQFF.

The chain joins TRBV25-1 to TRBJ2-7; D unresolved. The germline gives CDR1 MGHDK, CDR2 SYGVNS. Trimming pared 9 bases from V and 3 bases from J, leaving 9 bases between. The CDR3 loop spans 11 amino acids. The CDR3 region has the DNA TGTGCCAGTCACAGTTTCTACGAGCAGTACTTC. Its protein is CASHSFYEQYF.

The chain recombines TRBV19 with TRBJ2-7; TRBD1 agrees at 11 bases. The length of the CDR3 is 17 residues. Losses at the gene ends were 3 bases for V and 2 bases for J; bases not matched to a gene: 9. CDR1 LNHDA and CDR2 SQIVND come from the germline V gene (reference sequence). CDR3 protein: CASSIRTGGLIPYEQYF. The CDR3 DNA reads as TGTGCCAGTAGTATTAGGACAGGGGGCCTTATCCCCTACGAGCAGTACTTC. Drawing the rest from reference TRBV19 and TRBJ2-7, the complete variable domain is DGGITQSPKYLFRKEGQNVTLSCEQNLNHDAMYWYRQDPGQGLRLIYYSQIVNDFQKGDIAEGYSVSREKKESFPLTVTSAQKNPTAFYLCASSIRTGGLIPYEQYFGPGTRLTVT.

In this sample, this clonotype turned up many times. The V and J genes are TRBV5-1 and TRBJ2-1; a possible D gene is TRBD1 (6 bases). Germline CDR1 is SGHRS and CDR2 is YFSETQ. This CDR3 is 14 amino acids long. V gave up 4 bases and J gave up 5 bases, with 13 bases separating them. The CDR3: CASSLPTGNNEQFF. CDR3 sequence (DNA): TGCGCCAGCAGCCTGCCGACAGGTAACAATGAGCAGTTCTTC.

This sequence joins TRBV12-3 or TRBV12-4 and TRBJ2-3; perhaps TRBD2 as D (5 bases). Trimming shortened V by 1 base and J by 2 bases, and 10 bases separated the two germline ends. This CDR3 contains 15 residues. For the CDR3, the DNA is TGTGCCAGCAGTTTAGACGGGGATTTCACAGATACGCAGTATTTT. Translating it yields CASSLDGDFTDTQYF.

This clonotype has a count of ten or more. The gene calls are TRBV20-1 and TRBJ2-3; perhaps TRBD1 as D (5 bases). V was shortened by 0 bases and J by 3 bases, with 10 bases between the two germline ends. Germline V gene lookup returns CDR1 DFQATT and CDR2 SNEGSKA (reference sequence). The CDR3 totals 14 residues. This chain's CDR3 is CSARDRAGTDTQYF. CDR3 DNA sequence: TGCAGTGCTAGAGATAGGGCAGGGACAGATACGCAGTATTTT.

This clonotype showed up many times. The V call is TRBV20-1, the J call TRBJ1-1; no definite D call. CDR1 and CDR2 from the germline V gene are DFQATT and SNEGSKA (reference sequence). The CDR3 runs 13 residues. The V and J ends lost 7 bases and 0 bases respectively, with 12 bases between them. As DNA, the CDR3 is TGCAGTGTTGCGAAACAGCTGAACACTGAAGCTTTCTTT. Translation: CSVAKQLNTEAFF.

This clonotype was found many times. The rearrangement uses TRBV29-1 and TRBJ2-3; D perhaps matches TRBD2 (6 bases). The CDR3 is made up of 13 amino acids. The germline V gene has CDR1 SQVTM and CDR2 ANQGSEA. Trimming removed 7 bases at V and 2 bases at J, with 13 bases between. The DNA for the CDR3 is TGCAGCGGATGGGACTCCTACACAGATACGCAGTATTTT. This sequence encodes CSGWDSYTDTQYF.

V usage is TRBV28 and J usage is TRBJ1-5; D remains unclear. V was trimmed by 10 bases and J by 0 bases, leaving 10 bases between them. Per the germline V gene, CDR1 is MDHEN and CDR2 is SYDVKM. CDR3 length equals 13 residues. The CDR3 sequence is CATGDDSNQPQHF. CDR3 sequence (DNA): TGTGCCACAGGTGACGATAGCAATCAGCCCCAGCATTTT.

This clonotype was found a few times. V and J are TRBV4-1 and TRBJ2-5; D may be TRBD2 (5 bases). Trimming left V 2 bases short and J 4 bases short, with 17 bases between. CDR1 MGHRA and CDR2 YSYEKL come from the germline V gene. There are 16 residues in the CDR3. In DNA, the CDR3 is TGCGCCAGCAGCCAACTACCGGTGGTAGCGTCAGAGACCCAGTACTTC. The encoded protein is CASSQLPVVASETQYF.